A single sample is the source of the 12 T cell receptor beta chains below, sequenced in a study of T-cell memory formation after mild COVID-19. Each CDR3 protein gets one entry after TCRdb re-called the 5' RACE reads with MiXCR. The table includes tens of thousands of distinct CDR3 sequences, about 13% detected once. Sequencing used PBMCs or a T cell subset sorted from them (not recorded which). The receptors here all came from an adult woman who had mild COVID-19 (a few samples of this study predate the infection). Cell type and time point are not known.

A few counts support this clonotype. The V gene is TRBV6-5, the J gene TRBJ2-5, with no clear D. The germline V and J ends were trimmed by 6 bases and 2 bases, with 13 bases remaining between them. CDR1 MNHEY and CDR2 SVGAGI come from the germline V gene. The CDR3 runs 14 residues. The CDR3 protein is CASSQPSEQETQYF. CDR3 DNA sequence: TGTGCCAGCAGCCAGCCCAGCGAGCAAGAGACCCAGTACTTC.

The V call is TRBV11-1, the J call TRBJ2-5; D ambiguous. V was shortened by 5 bases and J by 3 bases, with 10 bases between the two germline ends. Germline loops: CDR1 SGHAT, CDR2 FQDESV (reference sequence). The CDR3 is made up of 13 amino acids. In DNA, the CDR3 is TGTGCCAGCAGCGGGTTCTCCGAAGAGACCCAGTACTTC. Protein product: CASSGFSEETQYF.

V is TRBV12-3 or TRBV12-4 and J is TRBJ1-1; D remains unclear. This CDR3 comprises 13 residues. V was pared by 0 bases and J by 4 bases, with 6 bases between. The chain's CDR3 is CASSLAKRTEAFF. CDR3 DNA: TGTGCCAGCAGTTTAGCGAAGCGCACTGAAGCTTTCTTT.

This chain connects TRBV20-1 to TRBJ2-1; 8 nucleotides align to TRBD2. J lost 3 bases, V lost 6 bases, and 7 bases had no gene match. The CDR3 consists of 14 residues. Germline CDR1 is DFQATT and CDR2 is SNEGSKA (reference sequence). The CDR3 region has the DNA TGCAGTGCCCCGACCAGCGGGAGCTACAATGAGCAGTTCTTC. Its translation is CSAPTSGSYNEQFF.

This clonotype was seen a handful of times. The CDR3 nucleotides read TGCGCCAGCAGAGGTACAGGAGAAGAGCAGTACTTC. Its protein is CASRGTGEEQYF. The chain employs TRBV10-2 and TRBJ2-7; a weak D match, TRBD1 (5 bases). The CDR3 extends over 12 amino acids. V lost 6 bases, J lost 7 bases, and 13 bases lay in between. Germline loops: CDR1 WSHSY, CDR2 SAAADI.

This clonotype has more than one count but fewer than ten. The V and J genes are TRBV5-8 and TRBJ2-4; 12 bases fit TRBD1. Germline CDR1 and CDR2: SGHTS and YDEGEE. Trimming at V came to 3 bases and at J to 8 bases, leaving 9 bases not matched to a gene. CDR3 length: 16 amino acids. The CDR3 sequence: CASSYWGQGAQDIQYF. The CDR3 coding sequence is TGTGCCAGCAGCTATTGGGGACAGGGGGCGCAGGACATTCAGTACTTC.

This clonotype was counted between two and nine times. The chain links TRBV12-3 or TRBV12-4 to TRBJ1-4; TRBD1 matches 7 bases. The CDR3 runs 13 residues. The junction had 7 bases not matched to a gene; V was cut back by 8 bases and J by 7 bases. In nucleotides, the CDR3 is TGTGCCAGCCGGGACAGCCTAGCTGAAAAACTGTTTTTT. Its translation is CASRDSLAEKLFF.

This clonotype was found a few times. The chain joins TRBV20-1 to TRBJ2-7, with unresolved D. With 6 bases removed from V and 0 bases from J, the gap between germline ends came to 9 bases. The CDR3 is made up of 12 amino acids. CDR1 is DFQATT, CDR2 SNEGSKA, per germline (reference sequence). The CDR3 spells CSAGVSSYEQYF. CDR3 DNA sequence: TGCAGTGCCGGTGTTAGCTCCTACGAGCAGTACTTC.

This clonotype was counted only a few times. V and J are TRBV7-9 and TRBJ1-2; possible D gene TRBD1, 5 bases. The V and J ends lost 5 bases and 8 bases respectively, with 15 bases between them. The CDR3 sequence is 13 residues long. CDR1 SEHNR and CDR2 FQNEAQ come from the germline V gene (reference sequence). The CDR3 is CASSQTRERGYTF. CDR3 bases: TGTGCCAGCAGCCAGACCAGGGAAAGAGGCTACACCTTC.

The rearrangement uses TRBV27 and TRBJ1-5; no firm D call. The germline gives CDR1 MNHEY, CDR2 SMNVEV (reference sequence). The CDR3 has 13 amino acids. Deletions cut 4 bases from V and 2 bases from J, with 6 bases between. The CDR3 DNA follows: TGTGCCAGCAGTTCGTGGGGCAATCAGCCCCAGCATTTT. It yields the protein CASSSWGNQPQHF.

This chain connects TRBV29-1 to TRBJ2-7; D gene ambiguous. Germline V gene data show CDR1 as SQVTM and CDR2 as ANQGSEA. V gave up 0 bases and J gave up 3 bases, with 6 bases separating them. The CDR3 length is 12 residues. The CDR3 bases are TGCAGCGTTGAAGAAAATAACTACGAGCAGTACTTC. Translation gives CSVEENNYEQYF.

V and J are TRBV12-3 or TRBV12-4 and TRBJ2-3; D is uncertain. The ends were cut back, 6 bases at V and 2 bases at J, with 15 bases in the middle. CDR3 size: 15 residues. CDR3 amino acids: CASSWVGTITDTQYF. In DNA, the CDR3 is TGTGCCAGCAGCTGGGTGGGCACAATCACAGATACGCAGTATTTT.